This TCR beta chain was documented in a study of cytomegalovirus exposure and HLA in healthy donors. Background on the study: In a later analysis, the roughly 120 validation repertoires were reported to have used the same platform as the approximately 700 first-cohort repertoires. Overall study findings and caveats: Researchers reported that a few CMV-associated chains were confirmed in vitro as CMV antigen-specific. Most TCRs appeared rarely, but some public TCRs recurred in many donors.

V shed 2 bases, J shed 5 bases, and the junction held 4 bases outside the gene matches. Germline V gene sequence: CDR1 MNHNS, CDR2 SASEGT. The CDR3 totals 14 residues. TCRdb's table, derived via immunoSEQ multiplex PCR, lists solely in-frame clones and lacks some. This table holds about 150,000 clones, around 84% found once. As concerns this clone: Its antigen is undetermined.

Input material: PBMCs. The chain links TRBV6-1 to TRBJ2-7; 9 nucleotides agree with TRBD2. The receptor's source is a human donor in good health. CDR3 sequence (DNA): TGTGCCAGCAGTGAATCGCGGGAGGGCGACGAGCAGTACTTC. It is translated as CASSESREGDEQYF.